This TCR beta chain stems from a study of tumor-infiltrating lymphocytes in primary liver carcinoma. Overall study: Both sexes were represented among patients, who were 30 to 69 years old. Study-level findings and limits: Tumors significantly exceeded blood in top-250-clone fraction (p = 0.039). Tumor-adjacent and tumor-blood pairs displayed less overlap than did pairs of tumor regions.

Concerning this clonotype: Its antigen is as yet unknown.

Bulk tissue was left unsorted, and RNA and DNA were co-extracted from about 19-30 mg of it. The input was 450 to 550 ng total RNA; TCR beta cDNA was made from it with a constant-region primer. Three nested multiplex PCR rounds, a slightly modified ARM-PCR method, built the TCR beta libraries. TRBV1-TRBV30 forward primers paired with a C-beta reverse primer drove the first two PCR rounds, about 9 cycles each. TCRdb recomputed calls from the multiplex PCR reads with MiXCR, one row per CDR3 protein. Here the sample spans 90,000 to 150,000 distinct CDR3 sequences, roughly three fifths being singletons. V dropped 1 base and J dropped 7 bases, with 14 bases sitting between them. This CDR3 comprises 15 residues. Germline V gives CDR1 SEHNR, CDR2 FQNEAQ (reference sequence).

The chain has TRBV7-9 and TRBJ2-1; D assignment may be TRBD1 or TRBD2 (5 bases each). Sequencing input: liver tumor tissue from sampling region 1. As for subset: tumor region T1, superior pole. This clonotype was sampled from a woman aged 60-75 years with primary liver carcinoma and hepatitis B virus infection. CDR3 amino acids: CASSLGGLRGNEQFF. The CDR3, as DNA: TGTGCCAGCAGCTTAGGGGGCCTTCGCGGGAATGAGCAGTTCTTC. Using reference TRBV7-9 and TRBJ2-1 for the parts outside the CDR3, the full variable domain is DTGVSQNPRHKITKRGQNVTFRCDPISEHNRLYWYRQTLGQGPEFLTYFQNEAQLEKSRLLSDRFSAERPKGSFSTLEIQRTEQGDSAMYLCASSLGGLRGNEQFFGPGTRLTVL.